Sequencing of this TCR beta chain was carried out in a study of T cell repertoires in cytomegalovirus infection. V gave up 7 bases and J gave up 4 bases, with 16 bases separating them. There are 14 residues in the CDR3. Per the germline V gene, CDR1 is MNHEY and CDR2 is SMNVEV (reference sequence). Study outcomes and limitations: The ex vivo response was dominated by HLA-C-restricted CMV-specific TCR beta clonotypes.

To note about this clonotype: What it recognizes is unknown.

TCRdb called the reads again in MiXCR, with one record for every CDR3 protein. The sample yields about 920,000 distinct CDR3 sequences, around 30% seen once. The source was cultured CD8+ T cells from PBMCs, collected from culture after CMV antigen stimulation. The sequence derives from a human donor in good health (CMV status not recorded). Some clones in this sample may be carry-over from other donors' samples. The V call is TRBV27, the J call TRBJ1-2, with a tentative D call TRBD1 (5 bases). CDR3 amino acids: CASTSYGGGYGYTF. CDR3 sequence (DNA): TGTGCCAGCACCTCCTATGGGGGTGGCTATGGCTACACCTTC.